These 21 T cell receptor beta chains were sequenced from one sample in a study of blood T cell repertoires in COVID-19. Clones were read by immunoSEQ multiplex PCR, and TCRdb kept only the in-frame ones, dropping some. The sample carries about 50,000 clones, about 83% recorded once. The sequencing sample was made of peripheral blood. All receptors derive from a man aged 40-49 years with acute or convalescent COVID-19.

V gene TRBV11-2 combines with J gene TRBJ1-2; 7 bases align to TRBD1. CDR3 length: 14 residues. Germline CDR1 SGHAT, CDR2 FQNNGV. The trim removed 5 bases at V and 3 bases at J, leaving 6 bases unmatched. The CDR3 DNA sequence: TGTGCCAGCAGCCCGAAGACAGGGCACTATGGCTACACCTTC. Translating gives CASSPKTGHYGYTF.

This sequence joins TRBV7-6 and TRBJ2-1, with 9 bases aligning to TRBD2. Unmatched junction bases numbered 4, after V lost 5 bases and J lost 2 bases. The CDR3 is 15 amino acids. CDR1 is SGHVS and CDR2 is FNYEAQ in the germline V gene. The chain's CDR3 is CASSQEREAYNEQFF. The CDR3 coding sequence is TGTGCCAGCAGCCAAGAGCGGGAGGCCTACAATGAGCAGTTCTTC.

This clone turned up a few times. This rearrangement joins TRBV10-3 to TRBJ2-1, with 9 bases lining up with TRBD1. The CDR3 contains 18 residues. The germline V gene encodes CDR1 ENHRY and CDR2 SYGVKD. The ends lost 6 bases at V and 7 bases at J; junction bases unmatched: 19. This CDR3 reads CAISGGAMGQGVENEQFF. The CDR3 coding sequence is TGTGCCATCAGCGGAGGGGCAATGGGACAGGGTGTTGAGAATGAGCAGTTCTTC.

The V and J genes are TRBV6-5 and TRBJ2-5; 7 bases are a match to TRBD2. V trimming: 8 bases; J trimming: 1 base; junction bases outside the gene matches: 10. CDR1 MNHEY and CDR2 SVGAGI come from the germline V gene. The CDR3 runs to 15 residues. Written as DNA, the CDR3 is TGTGCCAGCTCACCCGGGGGAGGGATCCAAGAGACCCAGTACTTC. Amino acid sequence: CASSPGGGIQETQYF.

V usage is TRBV18 and J usage is TRBJ2-1; D not certain. The CDR3 runs 16 residues. Between the trimmed V and J ends, which lost 6 bases and 2 bases, there was a span of 17 bases. Germline CDR1 reads KGHSH; CDR2 reads LQKENI. The CDR3 nucleotides read TGTGCCAGCTCCATATCCACTGACATAACCTACAATGAGCAGTTCTTC. Translating it yields CASSISTDITYNEQFF.

This chain links TRBV24-1 with TRBJ2-3, with D uncertain. V lost 2 bases and J 6 bases, leaving 8 bases between the germline ends. The V gene's germline CDR1 is KGHDR and CDR2 SFDVKD. This CDR3 region has 13 residues. CDR3 residues: CATSDSPVDTQYF. CDR3 DNA: TGTGCCACCAGTGATTCCCCAGTGGATACGCAGTATTTT.

The rearrangement joins TRBV5-1 to TRBJ2-2; maybe TRBD2 (5 bases). V lost 2 bases, J lost 2 bases, and 10 bases lay in between. CDR1 and CDR2 (germline): SGHRS, YFSETQ. This CDR3 spans 15 amino acids. DNA for the CDR3: TGCGCCAGCAGCTTCGAGGGCCGAAACACCGGGGAGCTGTTTTTT. Translation gives CASSFEGRNTGELFF. The variable domain in full, with the rest retrieved from reference TRBV5-1 and TRBJ2-2, is KAGVTQTPRYLIKTRGQQVTLSCSPISGHRSVSWYQQTPGQGLQFLFEYFSETQRNKGNFPGRFSGRQFSNSRSEMNVSTLELGDSALYLCASSFEGRNTGELFFGEGSRLTVL.

This sequence joins TRBV29-1 and TRBJ1-2, with unresolved D. The CDR3 sequence is 12 residues long. The V and J ends lost 2 bases and 6 bases respectively, with 10 bases between them. Germline V gene data show CDR1 as SQVTM and CDR2 as ANQGSEA. The CDR3 region is CSVEWQLDGYTF. CDR3 DNA sequence: TGCAGCGTTGAATGGCAACTAGATGGCTACACCTTC.

V gene TRBV7-2 combines with J gene TRBJ1-3; D call uncertain. The V gene's germline CDR1 is SGHTA and CDR2 FQGNSA. V lost 2 bases and J 8 bases, leaving 10 bases between the germline ends. The CDR3 totals 13 residues. As DNA, the CDR3 is TGTGCCAGCAGCTTACAAGGGAGGGACACCATATATTTT. Amino acids: CASSLQGRDTIYF.

V and J are TRBV6-5 and TRBJ1-5; D is unclear. The V gene's germline CDR1 is MNHEY and CDR2 SVGAGI. The CDR3 contains 15 residues. The V and J ends lost 5 bases and 2 bases respectively, with 13 bases between them. The CDR3 loop is CASSLAQLGNQPQHF. Written as DNA, the CDR3 is TGTGCCAGCAGTCTTGCACAGTTAGGCAATCAGCCCCAGCATTTT.

The chain uses TRBV24-1 and TRBJ1-6; D is ambiguous. Trimming took off 6 bases at V and 7 bases at J, with 12 bases between the two ends. The CDR3 has 14 residues. The germline V gene encodes CDR1 KGHDR and CDR2 SFDVKD. CDR3: CATSSSGLNSPLHF. Written as DNA, the CDR3 is TGTGCCACCAGTTCCAGCGGTTTGAATTCACCCCTCCACTTT.

The chain uses TRBV19 and TRBJ2-7; 9 bases align to TRBD1. Unmatched junction bases numbered 2, after V lost 7 bases and J lost 1 base. The CDR3 totals 13 residues. Germline assignment: CDR1 LNHDA and CDR2 SQIVND (reference sequence). CDR3 protein: CASKGTGSYEQYF. Written as DNA, the CDR3 is TGTGCCAGTAAGGGGACAGGGTCCTACGAGCAGTACTTC.

This sequence joins TRBV19 and TRBJ1-2, with 8 bases that match TRBD1. J gave up 0 bases and V 4 bases, and 4 bases lay outside the gene matches. The CDR3 is made up of 15 amino acids. Germline loops: CDR1 LNHDA, CDR2 SQIVND (reference sequence). The CDR3 sequence: CASSRTGQTNYGYTF. The DNA of the CDR3 is TGTGCCAGTAGTAGGACAGGGCAGACTAACTATGGCTACACCTTC.

The genes are TRBV7-6 and TRBJ2-1, with TRBD2 matching over 14 bases. This CDR3 is 15 amino acids long. From germline, CDR1 is SGHVS and CDR2 FNYEAQ. Trimming at V came to 5 bases and at J to 7 bases, leaving 4 bases not matched to a gene. The CDR3: CASSRGTSGGNEQFF. The DNA of the CDR3 is TGTGCCAGCAGCCGCGGGACTAGCGGGGGTAATGAGCAGTTCTTC.

The chain recombines TRBV5-1 with TRBJ2-5, with 9 nucleotides matching TRBD1. Germline V gene lookup returns CDR1 SGHRS and CDR2 YFSETQ. Unmatched junction bases numbered 4, after V lost 1 base and J lost 6 bases. The CDR3 sequence is 14 residues long. CDR3 in DNA: TGCGCCAGCAGCTTGCTGGACAGGGGCCAGACCCAGTACTTC. Amino acid sequence: CASSLLDRGQTQYF.

The chain couples TRBV5-1 to TRBJ1-2, with 8 positions matching TRBD1. The V gene end was trimmed by 0 bases and the J gene end by 2 bases; junction bases not matched to a gene: 3. Germline V CDR1 and CDR2: SGHRS, YFSETQ. The CDR3 covers 15 residues. CDR3 DNA sequence: TGCGCCAGCAGCTTGGGAGGACAGGGAAACTATGGCTACACCTTC. This encodes CASSLGGQGNYGYTF.

The chain joins TRBV19 to TRBJ2-3; perhaps TRBD1 as D (7 bases). CDR3 length equals 14 residues. CDR1 and CDR2 from the germline V gene are LNHDA and SQIVND (reference sequence). Deletions cut 11 bases from V and 4 bases from J, with 19 bases between. CDR3 loop: CAAAGGQWPDTQYF. CDR3 bases: TGTGCCGCCGCCGGGGGACAGTGGCCAGATACGCAGTATTTT.

This rearrangement joins TRBV2 to TRBJ1-5; D uncertain. This CDR3 is 12 amino acids long. V shed 7 bases and J shed 9 bases, with 13 bases lying between them. Germline V gene data show CDR1 as SNHLY and CDR2 as FYNNEI. CDR3 sequence (DNA): TGTGCCAGCAAACCTACCGGTGGGCCCCAGCATTTT. This encodes CASKPTGGPQHF.

The V and J genes are TRBV30 and TRBJ2-1; 7 bases fit TRBD2. This CDR3 has 14 amino acids. CDR1 is GTSNPN and CDR2 is SVGIG in the germline V gene (reference sequence). V was clipped by 8 bases and J by 3 bases; unmatched bases: 10. The CDR3 here is CARGLSGFYNEQFF. The CDR3 region has the DNA TGTGCCCGGGGACTTAGCGGGTTCTACAATGAGCAGTTCTTC.

V is TRBV24-1 and J is TRBJ2-5; a weak D match, TRBD2 (6 bases). Germline values: CDR1 KGHDR, CDR2 SFDVKD. Trimming cost V 5 bases and J 4 bases, with 13 bases left between them. The CDR3 consists of 14 residues. The DNA for the CDR3 is TGTGCCACCAGTGTTTCCGGGGGTGGAGAGACCCAGTACTTC. It translates to CATSVSGGGETQYF.

J is TRBJ2-7 and V is TRBV7-2, with 8 bases matching TRBD2. The length of the CDR3 is 16 residues. V was clipped by 3 bases and J by 1 base; unmatched bases: 8. Germline lookup yields CDR1 SGHTA and CDR2 FQGNSA. CDR3 amino acids: CASSLVGSGGSYEQYF. CDR3 DNA sequence: TGTGCCAGCAGCTTGGTGGGATCGGGGGGGTCCTACGAGCAGTACTTC.